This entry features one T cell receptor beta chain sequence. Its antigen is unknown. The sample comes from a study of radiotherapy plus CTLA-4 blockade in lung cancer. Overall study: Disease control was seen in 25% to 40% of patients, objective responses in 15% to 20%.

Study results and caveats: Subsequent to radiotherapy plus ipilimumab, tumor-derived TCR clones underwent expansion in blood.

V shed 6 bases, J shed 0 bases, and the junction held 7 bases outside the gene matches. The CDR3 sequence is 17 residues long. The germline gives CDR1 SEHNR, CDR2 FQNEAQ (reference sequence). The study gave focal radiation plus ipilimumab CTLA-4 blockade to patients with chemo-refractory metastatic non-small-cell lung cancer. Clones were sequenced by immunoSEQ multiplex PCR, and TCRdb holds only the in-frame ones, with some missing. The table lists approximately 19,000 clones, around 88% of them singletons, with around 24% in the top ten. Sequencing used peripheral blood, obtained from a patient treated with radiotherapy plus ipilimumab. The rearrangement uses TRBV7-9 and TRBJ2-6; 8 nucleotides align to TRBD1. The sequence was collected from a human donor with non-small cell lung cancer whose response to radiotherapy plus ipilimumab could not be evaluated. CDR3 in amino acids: CASRRTGPNSGANVLTF. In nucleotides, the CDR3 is TGTGCCAGCAGACGGACAGGGCCTAACTCTGGGGCCAACGTCCTGACTTTC.